Below are 21 T cell receptor beta chains sequenced from a single sample in a study of cytomegalovirus exposure and HLA in healthy donors. The study ran its PCR with 60 Vbeta and 13 Jbeta primers. Produced via immunoSEQ multiplex PCR; TCRdb's table is partial and in-frame only. The data show about 94,000 clones, approximately 71% seen once. The material sequenced was PBMCs. Receptors originate from a man aged 30 to 39 in good health and CMV-seronegative.

The V gene is TRBV6-5, the J gene TRBJ2-7; no firm D call. The CDR3 loop spans 12 amino acids. Trimming cost V 6 bases and J 1 base, with 7 bases left between them. Germline-derived CDR1 and CDR2 are MNHEY and SVGAGI. CDR3 nucleotide sequence: TGTGCCAGCAGGAGCCGTTCCTACGAGCAGTACTTC. Translated: CASRSRSYEQYF.

The J gene is TRBJ2-1, the V gene TRBV9, with 10 bases that match TRBD2. The J segment lost 3 bases and the V segment lost 4 bases, leaving 1 base of the junction unmatched. This CDR3 spans 14 amino acids. Germline-derived CDR1 and CDR2 are SGDLS and YYNGEE. The CDR3 bases are TGTGCCAGCAGCAAGCGGGAGGGCTACAATGAGCAGTTCTTC. Translation gives CASSKREGYNEQFF.

The genes are TRBV7-2 and TRBJ2-5, with D possibly matching TRBD2 (6 bases). The length of the CDR3 is 13 residues. Per the germline V gene, CDR1 is SGHTA and CDR2 is FQGNSA. V lost 1 base, J lost 5 bases, and 8 bases lay in between. CDR3 DNA: TGTGCCAGCAGCTTAGGTGGGAGGGAGACCCAGTACTTC. Amino acid sequence: CASSLGGRETQYF.

This chain connects TRBV7-9 to TRBJ2-1, with 7 nucleotides matching TRBD1. Losses at the gene ends were 5 bases for V and 0 bases for J; bases not matched to a gene: 7. The CDR3 covers 16 residues. CDR1 SEHNR and CDR2 FQNEAQ come from the germline V gene (reference sequence). The CDR3 DNA reads TGTGCCAGCAGCAGGCCGGGACAGAGCTCCTACAATGAGCAGTTCTTC. Residues: CASSRPGQSSYNEQFF.

The chain joins TRBV13 to TRBJ2-2, with D possibly TRBD2 on 5 matching bases. Germline assignment: CDR1 PRHDT and CDR2 FYEKMQ (reference sequence). Between the trimmed V and J ends, which lost 5 bases and 4 bases, there was a span of 17 bases. This CDR3 region has 16 residues. The DNA for the CDR3 is TGTGCCAGCAGCCCTGGACTCAGGTGGGGCACCGGGGAGCTGTTTTTT. It specifies CASSPGLRWGTGELFF.

The chain employs TRBV5-1 and TRBJ1-4; TRBD1 matches 7 bases. V shed 5 bases and J 3 bases; nucleotides not matched to a gene: 7. Germline CDR1 is SGHRS and CDR2 is YFSETQ. The CDR3 is 15 residues long. The CDR3 spells CASSLTGTANEKLFF. The CDR3 DNA sequence: TGCGCCAGCAGTTTAACAGGGACAGCTAATGAAAAACTGTTTTTT.

The chain recombines TRBV19 with TRBJ2-1; the D gene is possibly TRBD2 (6 bases). The V end was cut by 7 bases, the J end by 4 bases, with 17 bases between. In germline, CDR1 is LNHDA, CDR2 SQIVND (reference sequence). There are 15 residues in the CDR3. In DNA, the CDR3 is TGTGCCAGTAACCCTGTCGGGAGTGGATACAATGAGCAGTTCTTC. Protein sequence: CASNPVGSGYNEQFF.

The table lists this clone with a few counts. V and J are TRBV7-8 and TRBJ2-5; D uncertain. Trimming left V 1 base short and J 11 bases short, with 5 bases between. The CDR3 runs to 10 residues. Germline CDR1 and CDR2: SGHVS and FQNEAQ. CDR3 bases: TGTGCCAGCAGCTTAGAGCCTCAGTACTTC. Translated, it gives CASSLEPQYF.

This chain's CDR3 is CASRFDRDYGYTF. The CDR3 region has the DNA TGTGCCAGCAGGTTTGACAGGGACTATGGCTACACCTTC. The chain employs TRBV5-4 and TRBJ1-2, with 7 positions matching TRBD1. CDR1 is SGHNT and CDR2 is YYREEE in the germline V gene (reference sequence). The V gene end was trimmed by 5 bases and the J gene end by 3 bases; junction bases not matched to a gene: 4. The CDR3 totals 13 residues.

The chain combines TRBV11-3 with TRBJ1-2; D gene uncertain. Trimming stripped 7 bases from V and 8 bases from J, with 20 bases between. This CDR3 is 14 amino acids long. The germline CDR1 and CDR2 sequences are SGHNT and YENEEA. The CDR3 bases are TGTGCCAGCACCACAATCAGCCCCGCGGAGGGCTACACCTTC. Translated: CASTTISPAEGYTF.

This clone was picked up a small number of times. J is TRBJ1-5 and V is TRBV4-1, with a tentative D call TRBD1 (5 bases). Trimming pared 0 bases from V and 9 bases from J, leaving 9 bases between. Germline CDR1 and CDR2: MGHRA and YSYEKL. The CDR3 sequence is 13 residues long. CDR3 coding DNA: TGCGCCAGCAGCCAAGATAATAGGGGGCCCCAGCATTTT. Amino acid sequence: CASSQDNRGPQHF.

The V gene is TRBV6-6, the J gene TRBJ1-6, with D unclear. In germline, CDR1 is MNHNY, CDR2 SVGAGI (reference sequence). Trimming removed 2 bases from V and 6 bases from J, with 8 bases in between. This CDR3 is 14 amino acids long. The CDR3 loop reads CASSYDGLNSPLHF. Here the CDR3 DNA reads TGTGCCAGCAGTTACGACGGACTTAATTCACCCCTCCACTTT.

The chain has TRBV6-6 and TRBJ1-5, with 7 positions matching TRBD1. The germline gives CDR1 MNHNY, CDR2 SVGAGI (reference sequence). The J segment lost 3 bases and the V segment lost 7 bases, leaving 6 bases of the junction unmatched. CDR3 length: 14 amino acids. As DNA, the CDR3 is TGTGCCAGCACCCAGACAGGGTTCAATCAGCCCCAGCATTTT. This translates into CASTQTGFNQPQHF.

The V call is TRBV5-1, the J call TRBJ1-2, with a possible D match to TRBD1 (5 bases). CDR3 length: 14 residues. Germline V gives CDR1 SGHRS, CDR2 YFSETQ. Trimming cost V 0 bases and J 5 bases, with 11 bases left between them. Here the CDR3 DNA reads TGCGCCAGCAGCTTGGGAGGCCAGGGATATGGCTACACCTTC. It specifies CASSLGGQGYGYTF.

This clone was detected once. The rearrangement joins TRBV11-2 to TRBJ1-2; D is ambiguous. This CDR3 region has 16 residues. V was cut by 0 bases and J by 2 bases, with 13 bases left in between. Looked up from germline, CDR1 is SGHAT and CDR2 is FQNNGV. Here the CDR3 reads CASSLEVSSFNYGYTF. CDR3 bases: TGTGCCAGCAGCTTAGAAGTCAGTTCATTCAACTATGGCTACACCTTC. Looking up the rest from reference TRBV11-2 and TRBJ1-2 gives the full variable domain: EAGVAQSPRYKIIEKRQSVAFWCNPISGHATLYWYQQILGQGPKLLIQFQNNGVVDDSQLPKDRFSAERLKGVDSTLKIQPAKLEDSAVYLCASSLEVSSFNYGYTFGSGTRLTVV.

This clone showed up just a few times. The chain employs TRBV6-6 and TRBJ1-1, with a possible D match to TRBD1 (5 bases). The CDR3 is 15 amino acids. In germline, CDR1 is MNHNY, CDR2 SVGAGI (reference sequence). Trimming removed 5 bases from V and 6 bases from J, with 19 bases in between. The CDR3 DNA follows: TGTGCCAGCAGTGCCGAAGCGGGGGGGAATGCTGAAGCTTTCTTT. It is translated as CASSAEAGGNAEAFF.

This clone was seen only a few times. This chain links TRBV11-1 with TRBJ2-5; 10 nucleotides line up with TRBD1. After removal of 5 bases from V and 2 bases from J, the junction contained 2 bases not matched to a gene. Germline loops: CDR1 SGHAT, CDR2 FQDESV (reference sequence). The CDR3 has 14 amino acids. The CDR3 DNA reads TGTGCCAGCAGCGGACAGGGGGGACAAGAGACCCAGTACTTC. It is translated as CASSGQGGQETQYF.

This rearrangement joins TRBV28 to TRBJ2-7; 13 bases match TRBD2. Losses at the gene ends were 3 bases for V and 0 bases for J; bases not matched to a gene: 8. Germline CDR1 reads MDHEN; CDR2 reads SYDVKM. This CDR3 comprises 18 residues. For the CDR3, the DNA is TGTGCCAGCAGTTTGCCGGGACTAGCGGGACCTCACTCCTACGAGCAGTACTTC. Its translation is CASSLPGLAGPHSYEQYF.

V gene TRBV5-1 combines with J gene TRBJ2-5; D not resolved. The J call may be mistaken, given a closer DNA end match to TRBJ2-7. CDR1 is SGHRS and CDR2 is YFSETQ in the germline V gene. CDR3 length: 13 amino acids. The CDR3 DNA reads as TGCGCCAGCAGCCCGCAGGAAGGCTACGAGCAGTACTTC. This encodes CASSPQEGYEQYF.

The V call is TRBV18, the J call TRBJ1-1; the match to TRBD1 covers 12 bases. Germline V gene data show CDR1 as KGHSH and CDR2 as LQKENI. V was clipped by 3 bases and J by 4 bases; unmatched bases: 3. The CDR3 spans 15 residues. The CDR3 protein is CASSPGTGGITEAFF. The CDR3 DNA sequence: TGTGCCAGCTCACCCGGGACAGGGGGCATCACTGAAGCTTTCTTT.

The rearrangement joins TRBV27 to TRBJ1-5; the D gene is possibly TRBD1 (5 bases). In germline, CDR1 is MNHEY, CDR2 SMNVEV (reference sequence). V was pared by 2 bases and J by 2 bases, with 10 bases between. The CDR3 is 15 residues long. CDR3 protein: CASSLTGVGNQPQHF. For the CDR3, the DNA is TGTGCCAGCAGTTTAACGGGGGTCGGCAATCAGCCCCAGCATTTT.